Here is one TCR beta chain with its context. Repertoires were generated with immunoSEQ multiplex PCR, while TCRdb's copy carries only in-frame clones and drops some. The top ten hold around 0.8% of the sample, which has 90,000 to 120,000 clones, 85% to 95% seen once. The data were taken from a study of T cell changes during pregnancy in multiple sclerosis. CDR3 size: 14 residues. The V gene end was trimmed by 0 bases and the J gene end by 4 bases; junction bases not matched to a gene: 2. The germline CDR1 and CDR2 sequences are SGHNT and YYREEE (reference sequence). This material consisted of peripheral blood, taken in the third trimester of pregnancy. The V gene is TRBV5-4, the J gene TRBJ1-1, with 8 bases that match TRBD1. The TCR comes from a female donor in good health, enrolled as a control in a pregnancy study. The CDR3 sequence is CASSLARGRTEAFF. The CDR3 DNA sequence: TGTGCCAGCAGCTTGGCCAGGGGGCGCACTGAAGCTTTCTTT.